These 27 T cell receptor beta chains were sequenced from one sample in a study of blood T cell repertoires in COVID-19. Sequencing used immunoSEQ multiplex PCR; TCRdb keeps in-frame clones, though not all of them. Here the sample spans about 400,000 clones, roughly 90% being singletons. Sequencing input: PBMCs or T cells enriched from blood (not recorded which). The source is a woman aged 35 to 49 with acute COVID-19.

Many counts were recorded for this clone. This specimen includes other DNA sequences encoding the same CDR3. This chain uses TRBV3-1 (or the pseudogene TRBV3-2) with TRBJ2-7; 11 bases match TRBD1. The CDR3 extends over 15 amino acids. V shed 4 bases and J 6 bases; nucleotides not matched to a gene: 8. From germline, CDR1 is LGHDT and CDR2 YNNKEL (reference sequence). The CDR3 region has the DNA TGTGCCAGCAGCCGTAGGGGGACAGGGGGACGCGAGCAGTACTTC. Its translation: CASSRRGTGGREQYF.

The chain carries TRBV6-1 and TRBJ1-2; D not resolved. Trimming removed 2 bases at V and 10 bases at J, with 11 bases between. Germline V gene lookup returns CDR1 MNHNS and CDR2 SASEGT. There are 12 residues in the CDR3. CDR3 sequence reads: CASSELAGAYTF. The CDR3 nucleotides read TGTGCCAGCAGTGAACTCGCAGGTGCCTACACCTTC.

The V gene is TRBV11-2, the J gene TRBJ2-5, with TRBD2 matching 9 bases. The length of the CDR3 is 15 residues. Germline CDR1 SGHAT, CDR2 FQNNGV. Losses at the gene ends were 5 bases for V and 5 bases for J; bases not matched to a gene: 9. The CDR3 DNA sequence: TGTGCCAGCAGCCTCAGCGGGGGGTCTACGGAGACCCAGTACTTC. It specifies CASSLSGGSTETQYF.

The chain combines TRBV5-1 with TRBJ2-7; a possible D gene is TRBD1 (6 bases). V lost 3 bases to trimming and J lost 2 bases, with 15 bases between them. CDR1 and CDR2 from the germline V gene are SGHRS and YFSETQ. The length of the CDR3 is 15 residues. Here the CDR3 reads CASSWGHEGPYEQYF. CDR3 DNA sequence: TGCGCCAGCAGCTGGGGGCATGAGGGTCCCTACGAGCAGTACTTC.

The chain uses TRBV3-1 (or the pseudogene TRBV3-2) and TRBJ2-1, with D tentatively TRBD1 (6 bases). The CDR3 has 12 amino acids. Trimming cost V 4 bases and J 9 bases, with 10 bases left between them. The germline CDR1 and CDR2 sequences are LGHDT and YNNKEL (reference sequence). The CDR3 region is CASSPGTPEQFF. In DNA form, the CDR3 reads TGTGCCAGCAGCCCGGGGACACCTGAGCAGTTCTTC.

The chain uses TRBV18 and TRBJ2-1, with D perhaps assigned TRBD1 or TRBD2 (6 bases each). The germline V gene has CDR1 KGHSH and CDR2 LQKENI. The CDR3 totals 14 residues. V was pared by 6 bases and J by 7 bases, with 16 bases between. CDR3 bases: TGTGCCAGCTCCCCAGGGGTCGCGGGGAATGAGCAGTTCTTC. It is translated as CASSPGVAGNEQFF. The variable domain in full, with the rest retrieved from reference TRBV18 and TRBJ2-1, is NAGVMQNPRHLVRRRGQEARLRCSPMKGHSHVYWYRQLPEEGLKFMVYLQKENIIDESGMPKERFSAEFPKEGPSILRIQQVVRGDSAAYFCASSPGVAGNEQFFGPGTRLTVL.

The J gene is TRBJ2-3, the V gene TRBV5-4; D is unclear. This CDR3 spans 12 amino acids. Germline V gene lookup returns CDR1 SGHNT and CDR2 YYREEE (reference sequence). Trimming took off 4 bases at V and 1 base at J, with 4 bases between the two ends. Here the CDR3 reads CASSPGTDTQYF. DNA of the CDR3: TGTGCCAGCAGCCCGGGCACAGATACGCAGTATTTT.

The chain is built from TRBV5-1 and TRBJ1-1; 10 nucleotides match TRBD1. The CDR3 length is 15 residues. Germline CDR1 and CDR2: SGHRS and YFSETQ. V dropped 3 bases and J dropped 3; count of bases not matched to a gene: 5. DNA of the CDR3: TGCGCCAGCAGCTGGGGACAGGGGTGGGACACTGAAGCTTTCTTT. It encodes CASSWGQGWDTEAFF.

This clone was recorded only once. The gene calls are TRBV2 and TRBJ1-6; possible D gene TRBD1, 6 bases. Germline V gene data show CDR1 as SNHLY and CDR2 as FYNNEI. CDR3 length: 18 amino acids. Deletions cut 6 bases from V and 0 bases from J, with 18 bases between. CDR3 nucleotide sequence: TGTGCCAGCAGCCCCGTGGGGACAAGGAGCTCCTATAATTCACCCCTCCACTTT. Its protein product is CASSPVGTRSSYNSPLHF.

CDR3 DNA sequence: TGTGCCAGCAGCCAAGATCAGGGAAGATCGTCCCATGAAGCTTTCTTT. Protein: CASSQDQGRSSHEAFF. V usage is TRBV3-1 (or the pseudogene TRBV3-2) and J usage is TRBJ1-1; D is possibly TRBD1 (5 bases). This CDR3 region has 16 residues. The germline V gene has CDR1 LGHDT and CDR2 YNNKEL (reference sequence). Trimming pared 0 bases from V and 7 bases from J, leaving 18 bases between.

The chain carries TRBV7-8 and TRBJ2-7; perhaps TRBD2 as D (6 bases). This CDR3 is 15 amino acids long. V lost 5 bases and J 2 bases, leaving 16 bases between the germline ends. The germline gives CDR1 SGHVS, CDR2 FQNEAQ. The CDR3 is CASSRSGTPTYEQYF. The CDR3 coding sequence is TGTGCCAGCAGCCGGTCCGGGACTCCAACCTACGAGCAGTACTTC.

This clone qualifies as medium-sized. The chain couples TRBV6-6 to TRBJ1-1, with 9 positions matching TRBD1. CDR1 and CDR2 (germline): MNHNY, SVGAGI (reference sequence). The CDR3 loop spans 16 amino acids. Losses at the gene ends were 10 bases for V and 3 bases for J; bases not matched to a gene: 15. The CDR3 loop is CATQALGQGWDTEAFF. CDR3 nucleotides: TGTGCCACCCAGGCCCTGGGACAGGGATGGGACACTGAAGCTTTCTTT.

This clone came up a few times. V usage is TRBV13 and J usage is TRBJ1-3; 8 bases align to TRBD1. Germline CDR1 is PRHDT and CDR2 is FYEKMQ (reference sequence). Trimming at V came to 9 bases and at J to 3 bases, leaving 7 bases not matched to a gene. CDR3 length: 14 residues. CDR3 protein: CASRQGAHGNTIYF. Written as DNA, the CDR3 is TGTGCCAGTCGGCAGGGGGCTCATGGAAACACCATATATTTT.

The chain carries TRBV15 and TRBJ2-4, with D possibly TRBD1 on 5 matching bases. The CDR3 has 17 residues. Trimming cost V 1 base and J 0 bases, with 13 bases left between them. Germline V gene sequence: CDR1 LNHNV, CDR2 YYDKDF (reference sequence). Written as DNA, the CDR3 is TGTGCCACCAGCAGAGGCCCGAGACAGATAGCCAAAAACATTCAGTACTTC. This translates into CATSRGPRQIAKNIQYF.

V and J are TRBV29-1 and TRBJ1-2; 7 bases line up with TRBD1. V gave up 7 bases and J gave up 6 bases; unmatched junction bases: 17. Germline V gene sequence: CDR1 SQVTM, CDR2 ANQGSEA. This CDR3 is 15 amino acids long. The CDR3 nucleotides read TGCAGCGCCGAGGGGGTAACAGGGGCAAGTAATGGCTACACCTTC. It specifies CSAEGVTGASNGYTF.

This clone occurred once. The same CDR3 also results from other DNA sequences found in this sample. J is TRBJ2-7 and V is TRBV20-1, with D tentatively TRBD2 (5 bases). V was pared by 3 bases and J by 0 bases, with 9 bases between. The CDR3 sequence is 13 residues long. CDR1 DFQATT and CDR2 SNEGSKA come from the germline V gene (reference sequence). The CDR3 coding sequence is TGCAGTGCTAGTTCGGGGAGCTCCTACGAGCAGTACTTC. Protein sequence: CSASSGSSYEQYF.

This clone has a handful of counts. The rearrangement uses TRBV10-3 and TRBJ1-6, with 9 positions matching TRBD1. Per germline, CDR1 ENHRY and CDR2 SYGVKD. V was clipped by 2 bases and J by 14 bases; unmatched bases: 4. This CDR3 has 13 residues. CDR3 bases: TGTGCCATCAGTGAGGGACAGGGGCTTGCCCTCCACTTT. Translation gives CAISEGQGLALHF.

The chain is built from TRBV19 and TRBJ1-6; 8 positions agree with TRBD1. CDR1 and CDR2 (germline): LNHDA, SQIVND (reference sequence). The CDR3 loop spans 14 amino acids. The V and J ends lost 3 bases and 10 bases, in that order; junction bases with no gene match: 5. In DNA, the CDR3 is TGTGCCAGTAGTATCAGGGGGCAACAATCACCCCTCCACTTT. Protein: CASSIRGQQSPLHF.

V gene TRBV7-2 combines with J gene TRBJ2-1; the match to TRBD2 covers 7 bases. Germline trimming cut 6 bases from V and 2 bases from J; bases unmatched to any gene: 7. The CDR3 has 15 residues. Germline values: CDR1 SGHTA, CDR2 FQGNSA. The chain's CDR3 is CASRSPSGAYNEQFF. For the CDR3, the DNA is TGTGCCAGCAGGTCACCTAGCGGAGCCTACAATGAGCAGTTCTTC.

In its sample, this clone was seen a few times. The chain joins TRBV7-9 to TRBJ1-6; TRBD1 matches at 9 bases. The CDR3 is made up of 15 amino acids. V lost 2 bases to trimming and J lost 6 bases; unmatched junction nucleotides: 2. The germline V gene encodes CDR1 SEHNR and CDR2 FQNEAQ (reference sequence). CDR3 protein: CASSLSTGGNSPLHF. The CDR3, as DNA: TGTGCCAGCAGCTTATCGACAGGGGGTAATTCACCCCTCCACTTT.

Comment on this clone: Other DNA sequences of this sample code for an identical CDR3. V gene TRBV18 combines with J gene TRBJ1-1; D uncertain. V lost 2 bases and J lost 3, with 7 bases in between. Germline-derived CDR1 and CDR2 are KGHSH and LQKENI. The CDR3 is made up of 13 amino acids. The CDR3 nucleotides read TGTGCCAGCTCACCAAACCGGGACACTGAAGCTTTCTTT. Translating gives CASSPNRDTEAFF.

This rearrangement joins TRBV30 to TRBJ1-4; D uncertain. Deletions cut 4 bases from V and 5 bases from J, with 8 bases between. The germline V gene encodes CDR1 GTSNPN and CDR2 SVGIG (reference sequence). The CDR3 is 12 amino acids. The CDR3 reads CAWNQMNEKLFF. The CDR3 DNA reads as TGTGCCTGGAACCAGATGAATGAAAAACTGTTTTTT. The variable domain in full, completed from reference TRBV30 and TRBJ1-4, reads SQTIHQWPATLVQPVGSPLSLECTVEGTSNPNLYWYRQAAGRGLQLLFYSVGIGQISSEVPQNLSASRPQDRQFILSSKKLLLSDSGFYLCAWNQMNEKLFFGSGTQLSVL.

This clone was recorded once. The rearrangement links TRBV5-4 to TRBJ1-2; 10 nucleotides match TRBD1. CDR3 length: 16 amino acids. From germline, CDR1 is SGHNT and CDR2 YYREEE (reference sequence). The J segment lost 4 bases and the V segment lost 3 bases, leaving 9 bases of the junction unmatched. Written as DNA, the CDR3 is TGTGCCAGCAGCTCACAAGACAGGGGGCGCTTCTATGGCTACACCTTC. Protein sequence: CASSSQDRGRFYGYTF.

V is TRBV27 and J is TRBJ2-7, with a tentative D call TRBD2 (6 bases). This CDR3 spans 15 amino acids. Germline CDR1 and CDR2: MNHEY and SMNVEV (reference sequence). V lost 8 bases to trimming and J lost 2 bases, with 19 bases between them. The CDR3 DNA sequence: TGTGCCAGCTCCCGGAAAGCGGGTGTCCCCTACGAGCAGTACTTC. This codes for CASSRKAGVPYEQYF.

There are a few counts of this clone. The chain is built from TRBV18 and TRBJ2-5; D call uncertain. The CDR3 totals 13 residues. Trimming took 4 bases from V and 0 from J, leaving 6 bases between them. Per germline, CDR1 KGHSH and CDR2 LQKENI. For the CDR3, the DNA is TGTGCCAGCTCACTATCGTACCAAGAGACCCAGTACTTC. Translated: CASSLSYQETQYF.

This clone occurred once. J is TRBJ2-2 and V is TRBV15; 12 positions agree with TRBD2. In germline, CDR1 is LNHNV, CDR2 YYDKDF (reference sequence). This CDR3 spans 18 amino acids. The ends lost 1 base at V and 6 bases at J; junction bases unmatched: 9. The CDR3 coding sequence is TGTGCCACCAGCAGAGCCCCTAGCGGGGGGGCCAAAGCCGGGGAGCTGTTTTTT. Amino acids: CATSRAPSGGAKAGELFF.

The V gene is TRBV2, the J gene TRBJ1-1, with TRBD1 matching over 8 bases. V was clipped by 7 bases and J by 1 base; unmatched bases: 5. The CDR3 has 14 residues. Germline-derived CDR1 and CDR2 are SNHLY and FYNNEI. The DNA for the CDR3 is TGTGCCAGCAAGCAGGGGGCCCCGAACACTGAAGCTTTCTTT. Residues: CASKQGAPNTEAFF.